The entry below gives a single TCR beta chain sequence along with its context. The target antigen is unknown. The data stem from a study of beta chain features in type 1 diabetes. Study overall: Over all samples combined, about 99,000,000 sorted cells were examined. Notes on the study in general: Shorter templates might be favored by PCR, equally in patients and controls. Across all four CD4+ subsets, people with type 1 diabetes showed modestly shorter TCRB CDR3s.

TCRB transcripts that were expressed got sequenced, as all of the isolated RNA had been reverse transcribed. The protocol was immunoSEQ multiplex PCR, while the TCRdb copy is restricted to in-frame clones and leaves out a portion. Altogether a few hundred thousand clones are present, approximately 24% being singletons, with the ten largest covering about 0.011%. This clonotype originated in a woman in her 30s with type 1 diabetes. Sequenced input: naive CD4+ T cells from blood.

The DNA of the CDR3 is TGCGCCAGCAGTGCGGGTAGCTCCTACAATGAGCAGTTCTTC. Protein: CASSAGSSYNEQFF. The V and J genes are TRBV5-1 and TRBJ2-1; TRBD2 is a possible D gene (5 bases). The germline V and J ends were trimmed by 5 bases and 0 bases, with 9 bases remaining between them. This CDR3 has 14 amino acids. Germline-derived CDR1 and CDR2 are SGHRS and YFSETQ.